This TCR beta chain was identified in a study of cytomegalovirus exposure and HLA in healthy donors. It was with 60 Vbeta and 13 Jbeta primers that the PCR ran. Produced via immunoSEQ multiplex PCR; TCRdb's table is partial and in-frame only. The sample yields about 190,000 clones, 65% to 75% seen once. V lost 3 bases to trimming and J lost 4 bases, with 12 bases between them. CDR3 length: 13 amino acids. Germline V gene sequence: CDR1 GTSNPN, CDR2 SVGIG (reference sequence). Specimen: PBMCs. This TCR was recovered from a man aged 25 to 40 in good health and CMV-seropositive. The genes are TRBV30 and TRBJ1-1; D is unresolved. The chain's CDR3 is CAWSGDGVTEAFF. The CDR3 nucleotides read TGTGCCTGGAGCGGTGACGGGGTCACTGAAGCTTTCTTT.